This T cell receptor (beta chain) derives from a study of blood T cell repertoires in COVID-19. About the study: There were acute and convalescent COVID-19 samples, and they came from the United States, Italy and Spain. PBMCs, B-cell-depleted T cells, or T cells were the source of the cDNA or gDNA that made up the material.

Original handling: Using reference gene primer amplification, nucleated cell counts were estimated. Sequencing used immunoSEQ multiplex PCR; TCRdb keeps in-frame clones, though not all of them. Clone size and the V and J calls come from that table; the DNA yielded D and trimming. The sample consists of 35,000 to 50,000 clones, roughly 87% of them appearing once. The CDR3 is 13 amino acids. Germline values: CDR1 SGDLS, CDR2 YYNGEE. V was pared by 0 bases and J by 13 bases, with 9 bases of the junction left unmatched. This chain links TRBV9 with TRBJ2-7; 8 bases are a match to TRBD2. The TCR sequence derives from a man in his 70s with active COVID-19. The sample taken for sequencing was peripheral blood. The DNA for the CDR3 is TGTGCCAGCAGCGTAGACGGGCTAGCGGGCCTATACTTC. Translated, it gives CASSVDGLAGLYF.